The table lists the clone carrying this TCR beta chain with many counts. Antigen specificity is unknown. Peripheral blood was collected from the related graft donor on the marrow donation day. This sample was included in a study of T cells after posttransplantation cyclophosphamide. The V gene's germline CDR1 is LNHDA and CDR2 SQIVND (reference sequence). J gave up 8 bases and V 9 bases, and 4 bases lay outside the gene matches. This CDR3 has 13 residues. The method was immunoSEQ multiplex PCR; TCRdb's version includes in-frame clones alone and lacks a portion of them. Recorded here are tens of thousands of clones, none singletons. Broader study findings: TRB clonality was highly associated with recipient CMV seropositivity and reactivation. Later post-transplant blood repertoires were often dominated by donor CD8+ memory clones.

Sequencing input: PBMCs. This TCR was recovered from a woman in her forties or fifties in good health and a related stem cell transplant donor. The rearrangement uses TRBV19 and TRBJ1-6, with 10 bases aligning to TRBD1. In DNA form, the CDR3 reads TGTGCCAGCCGGGACAGGGGAGATTCACCCCTCCACTTT. Its translation is CASRDRGDSPLHF.